The present entry profiles one TCR beta chain with its context. This clonotype was counted a single time. Its antigen is not yet known. Mismatch with germline at one junction end may stem from a read error. These data originate in a study of Graves' ophthalmopathy and Graves' hyperthyroidism (dated by TCRdb to about 2018). For context, the study as a whole: Peripheral blood was collected before any treatment was given, at the time of initial diagnosis. The study used TCR beta repertoire signatures to distinguish Graves' ophthalmopathy from Graves' hyperthyroidism and to predict progression to ophthalmopathy. In total, some 130 blood samples were TCR-sequenced: 43 ophthalmopathy, approximately 80 hyperthyroidism and some 17 hyperthyroidism-to-ophthalmopathy patients. To explore V-J signatures that separate ophthalmopathy from hyperthyroidism, a discovery set of about a hundred patients was enrolled, consisting of about 45 with ophthalmopathy and about 60 with stable hyperthyroidism. For independent validation, a separate cohort was made up of 18 hyperthyroidism patients plus 17 patients who later progressed from hyperthyroidism to ophthalmopathy. In about six hyperthyroidism patients, T-cell repertoires of thyroid tissue and blood were compared. Following sampling, methimazole starting at 30 mg daily was administered to hyperthyroidism patients, and high-dose intravenous methylprednisolone was administered to ophthalmopathy patients. For training and testing, the approximately 97 patients in the discovery cohort were randomly divided in a 7:3 ratio. Summary of the overall study and its limitations: Sample size was not statistically predetermined, and group allocation was not concealed from the investigators. Most expanded thyroid clonotypes with a frequency above 0.001 also appeared in blood, which suggests that blood repertoires may reflect the immune response in the thyroid. The 13-signature model separated ophthalmopathy from stable hyperthyroidism with approximately 90% sensitivity and just under 84% specificity in cross-validation, and 80%/75% in the test set. In validation, the model predicted ophthalmopathy progression with about 71% sensitivity and roughly 78% specificity; approximately 12 predicted patients were CT-confirmed with GO in a median of approximately six months.

The ophthalmopathy patients had moderately to severely active disease, with a Clinical Activity Score of 3 or higher, a NOSPECS grade of 4 or higher, and a disease duration of less than 3 months. Patients were excluded if they had other autoimmune diseases, uncontrolled infections, pregnancy or lactation. Diagnosis was based on clinical symptoms, serum thyroxine, TRAb, thyroid ultrasound and orbital computed tomography. Ficoll-Paque density gradient centrifugation was used to isolate PBMCs from about 9.4 ml of fresh peripheral blood. Trizol reagent was used to extract the total RNA, and its quality was then checked on an Agilent 2100 Bioanalyzer. For repertoire sequencing, the TCR beta CDR3 regions were amplified from RNA transcripts. The first round was an RT-PCR using HTBI primers with the Qiagen OneStep RT-PCR kit, and this first round was followed by a second-round multiplex PCR, then size selection and purification. Libraries were sequenced paired-end with 100 bp reads on an Illumina HiSeq2000. The source study handled its data this way. SOAPnuke was used to process the reads, throwing out any read that had adapters, had uncalled bases, had a mean Phred below 15, or lacked an exact constant-primer or identifier match. High-quality paired reads were merged with COPE v1.2.5. Each unique nucleotide sequence was treated as a clonotype, and MiTCR v1.1 was used to align the clonotypes to the IMGT TRB V, D and J references. The analysis was limited to V-J combinations with a frequency above 0.0001, which together covered 99.2% of repertoires. A TCR clonal expansion and chaos score per V-J combination was defined as the ratio of F50 clonal expansion to chaos observed in the TCRdist matrix. Welch's t-statistics and random forest were used to reduce features to 13 V-J combinations, which were fed into a naive Bayes classifier. The similarity between thyroid and blood repertoires was quantified using the Morisita-Horn index. TCRdb ran its own pipeline on the public reads, namely fastp trimming at Q25 and MiXCR clone calling, and kept in-frame beta chains. Each record represents a unique CDR3 protein, reported with the most common genes and DNA among its rows. The V and J calls, along with clone size, are taken from TCRdb and not from the paper's own processing. In this sample the table shows approximately 460,000 distinct CDR3 sequences, 13% to 15% of which occur a single time. The top ten constitute more than 8.5% of the sample.

Sequenced input: blood. The receptor's source is a woman aged 25 to 39 with Graves' ophthalmopathy. Donor details come from another sample of the same person, matched by shared clones.

The CDR3 amino acid sequence is: CASRKGGQGVYEQCF. The sequenced DNA: TGCGCCAGCAGAAAGGGGGGCCAGGGCGTCTACGAGCAGTGCTTC. The rearranged segments are TRBV4-1 and TRBJ2-7; the D gene is possibly TRBD1 or TRBD2, with 6 bases matching each. Reading from cysteine to phenylalanine, the CDR3 counts 15 amino acids. Just CDR3 DNA is preserved here, 45 bases in frame from base 1. The germline V gene gives CDR1 as MGHRA and CDR2 as YSYEKL.